The 13 T cell receptor beta chains below come from one sample, sequenced in a study of CXCR3-negative and CXCR3-positive naive CD8 T cells. The study's findings and limits: The TRB CDR3s that CXCR3-positive naive cells carried were more hydrophobic than those of CXCR3-negative naive cells.

Preparation of TRB cDNA libraries relied on 5' RACE carrying UMI labels. TCRdb reprocessed the 5' RACE reads and reports one entry per CDR3 protein, with no DNA. The sample totals 90,000 to 150,000 distinct CDR3 sequences; its top ten clones hold approximately 0.4%. Their antigens are not known. Material: naive CXCR3+ CD8+ T cells from blood. Subset reported: CD45RO-CCR7+CD27+CD95- naive CD8+ T cells expressing CXCR3 (TNR3+). These receptors were taken from a human donor in good health. Some clones in this sample may be carry-over from other donors' samples.

The chain has TRBV28 and TRBJ2-1. The CDR3 covers 14 residues. CDR1 MDHEN and CDR2 SYDVKM come from the germline V gene. This chain's CDR3 is CASTRPTALNEQFF.

This rearrangement joins TRBV7-9 to TRBJ1-6. The CDR3 sequence is 11 residues long. From germline, CDR1 is SEHNR and CDR2 FQNEAQ (reference sequence). The CDR3 sequence: CASSLDSPLHF.

The chain's CDR3 is CASSQLAGTGNNSPLHF. This rearrangement joins TRBV23-1 to TRBJ1-6; TCRdb names TRBD1, which stays unverified in the absence of DNA. TRBV23-1 is an open reading frame whose function is uncertain. This CDR3 is 17 amino acids long.

J is TRBJ2-1 and V is TRBV20-1; TCRdb's D gene call, TRBD1, goes unchecked for lack of DNA. Germline values: CDR1 DFQATT, CDR2 SNEGSKA (reference sequence). The CDR3 length is 13 residues. CDR3 residues: CSARDFRGGEQFF.

This chain connects TRBV5-1 to TRBJ2-3; TCRdb returns TRBD1, unconfirmable since there is no DNA. Germline V gene lookup returns CDR1 SGHRS and CDR2 YFSETQ. This CDR3 has 15 amino acids. The CDR3 here is CASSEGQGAGDTQYF.

V is TRBV18 and J is TRBJ2-7; TCRdb gives TRBD2 as the D gene, but with no DNA this cannot be confirmed. From germline, CDR1 is KGHSH and CDR2 LQKENI. The CDR3 contains 14 residues. CDR3: CASSRLAEPYEQYF.

The chain has TRBV11-2 and TRBJ2-3; as DNA is missing, the TRBD1 call by TCRdb cannot be tested. Germline CDR1 reads SGHAT; CDR2 reads FQNNGV. The CDR3 has 16 amino acids. The CDR3 sequence is CASSSWGQESTDTQYF. The entire variable domain, with the rest obtained from reference TRBV11-2 and TRBJ2-3, is as follows: EAGVAQSPRYKIIEKRQSVAFWCNPISGHATLYWYQQILGQGPKLLIQFQNNGVVDDSQLPKDRFSAERLKGVDSTLKIQPAKLEDSAVYLCASSSWGQESTDTQYFGPGTRLTVL.

The J gene is TRBJ2-1, the V gene TRBV21-1. TRBV21-1 is flagged as a pseudogene. This CDR3 spans 12 amino acids. This CDR3 reads CASSKGNNEQFF.

The rearrangement joins TRBV29-1 to TRBJ2-7; TCRdb indicates TRBD1, and absent DNA this call remains unverified. From germline, CDR1 is SQVTM and CDR2 ANQGSEA. The CDR3 spans 15 residues. This chain's CDR3 is CSALGAGQFFYEQYF.

This chain links TRBV20-1 with TRBJ1-5. CDR1 and CDR2 (germline): DFQATT, SNEGSKA (reference sequence). This CDR3 is 13 amino acids long. The CDR3 loop is CSATLRGSQPQHF.

The chain uses TRBV25-1 and TRBJ2-3; the TRBD2 assignment by TCRdb is unverifiable without DNA. Germline V lookup: CDR1 MGHDK, CDR2 SYGVNS. The CDR3 has 15 amino acids. Here the CDR3 reads CASGGLAGGTDTQYF. Together with reference TRBV25-1 and TRBJ2-3, the CDR3 gives the full variable domain: EADIYQTPRYLVIGTGKKITLECSQTMGHDKMYWYQQDPGMELHLIHYSYGVNSTEKGDLSSESTVSRIRTEHFPLTLESARPSHTSQYLCASGGLAGGTDTQYFGPGTRLTVL.

The J gene is TRBJ2-1, the V gene TRBV29-1; TCRdb's D call of TRBD2 is untestable without DNA. The CDR3 has 20 residues. Germline V CDR1 and CDR2: SQVTM, ANQGSEA. The CDR3 loop reads CSVASPTGTSGTGAYNEQFF.

V and J are TRBV6-4 and TRBJ1-4; the TRBD1 assignment by TCRdb is unverifiable without DNA. CDR1 and CDR2 (germline): MRHNA, SNTAGT. CDR3 size: 14 residues. The CDR3 loop reads CASTYGHRREKLFF.